Included here is one T cell receptor beta chain sequence, with context. Its antigen is currently unknown. The data stem from a study of a mutant IDH1 vaccine in newly diagnosed glioma. Study at large: Vaccines were first given 4-6 weeks after radiotherapy alone, or with temozolomide cycles.

V gave up 1 base and J gave up 7 bases, with 7 bases separating them. The germline gives CDR1 SGHTA, CDR2 FQGNSA. This CDR3 is built from 12 residues. Clones were sequenced by immunoSEQ multiplex PCR, and TCRdb holds only the in-frame ones, with some missing. This table holds about 24,000 clones, 82% found once. The time point denotes: week 47, end of study. The vaccine gave 300 ug of a 20-mer mutant IDH1 peptide subcutaneously per dose. This chain uses TRBV7-2 with TRBJ1-1; the D gene is possibly TRBD1 (5 bases). The receptor was isolated from a man in his forties with glioma. Some clones in this sample may be carry-over from other donors' samples. The sample consisted of PBMCs, taken from a glioma patient whose treatment included an IDH1 peptide vaccine. The CDR3 DNA is TGTGCCAGCAGCTTAGACAGGCTTGAAGCTTTCTTT. Residues: CASSLDRLEAFF.